This T cell receptor (beta chain) was sequenced for a study of beta chain features in type 1 diabetes. In the study overall: Examination spanned 90 million to 140 million sorted cells from all samples. Study results and caveats: At VDJ recombination sites, type 1 diabetes patients had fewer insertions and more deleted nucleotides.

The study reverse transcribed the entire isolated RNA, so it sequenced expressed TCRB transcripts. Here immunoSEQ multiplex PCR was the method, and the copy in TCRdb shows in-frame clones only, minus some. The sample contains hundreds of thousands of clones, approximately 14% of which appear only once. This clone was seen a handful of times. Antigen specificity is unknown. The V segment lost 7 bases and the J segment 5 bases; nucleotides outside the gene matches: 5. This CDR3 has 14 amino acids. The germline V gene has CDR1 MNHNY and CDR2 SVGAGI (reference sequence). The origin of this receptor is a man younger than 40 in good health. Sequencing was performed on central memory CD4+ T cells from blood. The gene calls are TRBV6-6 and TRBJ1-4; 9 bases map to TRBD1. In DNA, the CDR3 is TGTGCCAGCACCTGGGACAGGGAAAATGAAAAACTGTTTTTT. It yields the protein CASTWDRENEKLFF.